This T cell receptor beta chain was sequenced in a study of beta chain features in type 1 diabetes. The V gene's germline CDR1 is LGHNA and CDR2 YNFKEQ. The CDR3 sequence is 14 residues long. Trimming removed 4 bases from V and 6 bases from J; junction bases left unmatched: 8. Stem cell-like memory, regulatory, central memory and naive CD4+ cells were sorted via CD45RO/CCR7/CD25/CD127/CD95/CD27. cDNA synthesis used the whole RNA isolate, giving expressed TCRB sequences. The protocol was immunoSEQ multiplex PCR, while the TCRdb copy is restricted to in-frame clones and leaves out a portion. The sample shows about 400,000 clones, roughly 12% of them seen only once. Notes on the study in general: Shorter TCRB CDR3s, moderately but significantly so, marked every one of the four CD4+ subsets in Type 1 diabetes patients.

Only a few counts were recorded for this clone. Antigen: not known. The V gene is TRBV4-2, the J gene TRBJ1-1, with 7 bases identical to TRBD1. The sequence was collected from a woman between 18 and 29 years old with type 1 diabetes. The sequenced material came from naive CD4+ T cells from blood. The CDR3 sequence: CASSRTGARPEAFF. CDR3 nucleotides: TGTGCCAGCAGCCGAACAGGGGCCAGGCCTGAAGCTTTCTTT.